The entry below gives a single TCR beta chain sequence along with its context. What it recognizes is unknown. The data originate from a study of Graves' ophthalmopathy and Graves' hyperthyroidism. Study-level results: A 13-signature model separated ophthalmopathy from stable hyperthyroidism, reaching about 91% sensitivity and 75% to 83% specificity cross-validated.

TCR beta CDR3 amplification used RNA transcripts. In the first round, RT-PCR was carried out with HTBI primers, and a multiplex PCR formed the second round. TCRdb redid the calling of the multiplex PCR reads with MiXCR, one entry per CDR3 protein. The table shows hundreds of thousands of distinct CDR3 sequences, with just over 40% occurring only once. The TCR was taken from an adult man with Graves' ophthalmopathy. The specimen was peripheral blood.

The CDR3 spells CASSLAGGGASGELFF. In nucleotides, the CDR3 is TGCGCCAGCAGCTTGGCCGGCGGGGGGGCGTCCGGGGAGCTGTTTTTT. This chain links TRBV5-1 with TRBJ2-2, with TRBD2 matching 9 bases. The CDR3 has 16 amino acids. Germline lookup yields CDR1 SGHRS and CDR2 YFSETQ. The trim removed 0 bases at V and 6 bases at J, leaving 6 bases unmatched. Combining the CDR3 with reference TRBV5-1 and TRBJ2-2 gives the whole variable domain KAGVTQTPRYLIKTRGQQVTLSCSPISGHRSVSWYQQTPGQGLQFLFEYFSETQRNKGNFPGRFSGRQFSNSRSEMNVSTLELGDSALYLCASSLAGGGASGELFFGEGSRLTVL.